Listed here are 8 T cell receptor beta chains from one sample, sequenced in a study of cytomegalovirus exposure and HLA in healthy donors. Amplification used 60 Vbeta primers and 13 Jbeta primers. The protocol was immunoSEQ multiplex PCR, while the TCRdb copy is restricted to in-frame clones and leaves out a portion. The sample yields under 200,000 clones, roughly 79% seen once. The specimen was PBMCs. The receptors stem from a male donor in good health and CMV-seropositive.

This chain links TRBV5-1 with TRBJ2-1, with 10 bases aligning to TRBD1. V trimming: 0 bases; J trimming: 8 bases; junction bases outside the gene matches: 8. This CDR3 has 16 residues. The germline CDR1 and CDR2 sequences are SGHRS and YFSETQ. Written as DNA, the CDR3 is TGCGCCAGCAGCTTGGCGAGTGGGACAGGGGTCTATGAGCAGTTCTTC. Its protein product is CASSLASGTGVYEQFF.

This chain joins TRBV5-1 and TRBJ1-4; TRBD1 agrees at 7 bases. The CDR3 sequence is 15 residues long. CDR1 and CDR2 from the germline V gene are SGHRS and YFSETQ. V gave up 4 bases and J gave up 4 bases; unmatched junction bases: 7. The DNA for the CDR3 is TGCGCCAGCAGCCACCGAACAGGGGATAATGAAAAACTGTTTTTT. This gives the protein CASSHRTGDNEKLFF.

The rearrangement uses TRBV2 and TRBJ1-3; D perhaps matches TRBD1 (5 bases). Trimming pared 7 bases from V and 7 bases from J, leaving 11 bases between. Germline-derived CDR1 and CDR2 are SNHLY and FYNNEI. The CDR3 sequence is 12 residues long. The CDR3 DNA reads as TGTGCCAGCACCAGGGTTGGGAACACCATATATTTT. Its protein product is CASTRVGNTIYF.

This chain joins TRBV30 and TRBJ2-7; 9 nucleotides match TRBD1. This CDR3 contains 13 residues. The V and J ends lost 4 bases and 3 bases, in that order; junction bases with no gene match: 4. Germline V gives CDR1 GTSNPN, CDR2 SVGIG (reference sequence). The CDR3 loop is CAWTGTGYYEQYF. The DNA for the CDR3 is TGTGCCTGGACCGGGACAGGGTACTACGAGCAGTACTTC.

The chain couples TRBV28 to TRBJ1-6; 9 bases agree with TRBD1. The V gene end was trimmed by 7 bases and the J gene end by 6 bases; junction bases not matched to a gene: 7. The CDR3 loop spans 15 amino acids. Germline loops: CDR1 MDHEN, CDR2 SYDVKM. The CDR3 DNA sequence: TGTGCCAGCATTCGGACAGGGGCGCTTAATTCACCCCTCCACTTT. Amino acid sequence: CASIRTGALNSPLHF. Full variable domain (remainder filled in from reference TRBV28 and TRBJ1-6): DVKVTQSSRYLVKRTGEKVFLECVQDMDHENMFWYRQDPGLGLRLIYFSYDVKMKEKGDIPEGYSVSREKKERFSLILESASTNQTSMYLCASIRTGALNSPLHFGNGTRLTVT.

The rearrangement links TRBV5-1 to TRBJ2-3, with 11 bases identical to TRBD1. The ends lost 4 bases at V and 3 bases at J; junction bases unmatched: 1. The germline CDR1 and CDR2 sequences are SGHRS and YFSETQ. CDR3 length: 14 residues. CDR3 in amino acids: CASSRDRGTDTQYF. The CDR3, as DNA: TGCGCCAGCAGCCGGGACAGGGGGACAGATACGCAGTATTTT. The complete variable domain, with remaining parts taken from reference TRBV5-1 and TRBJ2-3, reads KAGVTQTPRYLIKTRGQQVTLSCSPISGHRSVSWYQQTPGQGLQFLFEYFSETQRNKGNFPGRFSGRQFSNSRSEMNVSTLELGDSALYLCASSRDRGTDTQYFGPGTRLTVL.

V usage is TRBV25-1 and J usage is TRBJ1-1, with a weak D call TRBD1 (6 bases). CDR3 length: 16 amino acids. V dropped 4 bases and J dropped 2 bases, with 17 bases sitting between them. The germline CDR1 and CDR2 sequences are MGHDK and SYGVNS. The CDR3 here is CASSGDNYNYNTEAFF. In nucleotides, the CDR3 is TGTGCCAGCAGTGGGGACAACTACAATTATAACACTGAAGCTTTCTTT.

The CDR3 DNA reads as TGCGCCAGCAGTCAATCAGGAGCGGGGGTGCTTGAAGGTGAGCAGTTCTTC. This codes for CASSQSGAGVLEGEQFF. This sequence joins TRBV23-1 and TRBJ2-1, with 8 bases fitting TRBD2. TRBV23-1 is identified as an open reading frame with a role that is uncertain. The CDR3 is 17 residues long. V lost 0 bases to trimming and J lost 9 bases; unmatched junction nucleotides: 13.